Listed here is a single TCR beta chain. The sample belongs to a study of blood T cell repertoires in COVID-19. Study summary: T cells, B-cell-depleted T cells, or PBMCs provided the cDNA or gDNA that served as material.

The CDR3 sequence is 14 residues long. The V and J ends lost 0 bases and 2 bases respectively, with 8 bases between them. Germline V gene data show CDR1 as MNHEY and CDR2 as SMNVEV (reference sequence). Original handling: Amplification of reference gene primers was used by the study to estimate nucleated cell counts. Clones were sequenced by immunoSEQ multiplex PCR, and TCRdb holds only the in-frame ones, with some missing. That table gives V, J and clone size, and the DNA gave D and trimming. The data contain 65,000 to 90,000 clones, more than 70% of them singletons. The TCR was taken from a man between 65 and 85 years old with active or convalescent COVID-19. The genes are TRBV27 and TRBJ2-7, with D perhaps matching TRBD1 (6 bases). The sample comprised peripheral blood. In DNA form, the CDR3 reads TGTGCCAGCAGTTTATCTGGGGGCCCCTACGAGCAGTACTTC. Translation: CASSLSGGPYEQYF.